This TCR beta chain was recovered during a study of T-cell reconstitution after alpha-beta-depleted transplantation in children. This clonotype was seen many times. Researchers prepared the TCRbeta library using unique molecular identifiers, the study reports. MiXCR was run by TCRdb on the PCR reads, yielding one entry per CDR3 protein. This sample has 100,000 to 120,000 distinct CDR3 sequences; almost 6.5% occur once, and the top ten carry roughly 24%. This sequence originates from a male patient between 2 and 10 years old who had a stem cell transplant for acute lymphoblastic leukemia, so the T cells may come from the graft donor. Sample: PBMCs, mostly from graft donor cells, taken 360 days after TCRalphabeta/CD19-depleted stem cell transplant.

DNA of the CDR3: TGCAGCGTTCGGGCTACCGAGACCCAGTACTTC. This sequence encodes CSVRATETQYF. The genes are TRBV29-1 and TRBJ2-5, with D uncertain. Trimming stripped 5 bases from V and 5 bases from J, with 9 bases between. The CDR3 length is 11 residues. Germline V CDR1 and CDR2: SQVTM, ANQGSEA.